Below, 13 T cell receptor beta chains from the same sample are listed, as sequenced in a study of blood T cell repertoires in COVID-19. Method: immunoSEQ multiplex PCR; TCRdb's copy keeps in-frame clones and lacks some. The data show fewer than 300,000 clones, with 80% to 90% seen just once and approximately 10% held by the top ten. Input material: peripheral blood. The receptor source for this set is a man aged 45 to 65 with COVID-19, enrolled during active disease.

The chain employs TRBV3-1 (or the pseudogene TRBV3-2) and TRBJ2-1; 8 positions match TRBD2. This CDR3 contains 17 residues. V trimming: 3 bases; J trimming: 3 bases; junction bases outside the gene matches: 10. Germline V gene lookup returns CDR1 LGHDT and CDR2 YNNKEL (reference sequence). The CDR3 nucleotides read TGTGCCAGCAGCCAGTTTCCGGGGGGGGGATACTACAATGAGCAGTTCTTC. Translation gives CASSQFPGGGYYNEQFF.

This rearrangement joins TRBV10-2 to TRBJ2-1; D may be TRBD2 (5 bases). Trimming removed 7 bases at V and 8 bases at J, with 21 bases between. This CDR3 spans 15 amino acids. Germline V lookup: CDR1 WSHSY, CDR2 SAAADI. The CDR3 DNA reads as TGCGCCAGCACTGGCAACGCGGGCCTACGGGATGAGCAGTTCTTC. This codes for CASTGNAGLRDEQFF.

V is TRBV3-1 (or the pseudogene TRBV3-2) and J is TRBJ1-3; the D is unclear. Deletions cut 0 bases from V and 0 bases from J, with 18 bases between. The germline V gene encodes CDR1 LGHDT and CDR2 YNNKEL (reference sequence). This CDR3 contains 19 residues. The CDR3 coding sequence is TGTGCCAGCAGCCAAGAATCAAGCTTCCGAGATAGCTCTGGAAACACCATATATTTT. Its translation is CASSQESSFRDSSGNTIYF.

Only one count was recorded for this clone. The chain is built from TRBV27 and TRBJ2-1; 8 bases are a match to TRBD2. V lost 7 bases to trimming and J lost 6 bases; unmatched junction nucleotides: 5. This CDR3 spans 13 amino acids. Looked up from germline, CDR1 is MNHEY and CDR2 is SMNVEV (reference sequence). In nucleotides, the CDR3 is TGTGCCAGCACCCCAAGCGGGGGCAATGAGCAGTTCTTC. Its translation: CASTPSGGNEQFF.

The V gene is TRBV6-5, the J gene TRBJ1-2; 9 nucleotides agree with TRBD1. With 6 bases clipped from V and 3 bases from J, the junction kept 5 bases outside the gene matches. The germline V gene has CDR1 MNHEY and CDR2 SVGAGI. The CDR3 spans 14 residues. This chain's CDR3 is CASRPGQGYYGYTF. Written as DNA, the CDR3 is TGTGCCAGCAGACCGGGACAGGGTTACTATGGCTACACCTTC.

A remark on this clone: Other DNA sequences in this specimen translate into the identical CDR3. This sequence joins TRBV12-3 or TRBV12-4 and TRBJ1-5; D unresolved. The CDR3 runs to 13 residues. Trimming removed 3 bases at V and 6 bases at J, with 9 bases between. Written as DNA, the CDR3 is TGTGCCAGCAGTTTGAGAGGATCTCAGCCCCAGCATTTT. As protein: CASSLRGSQPQHF.

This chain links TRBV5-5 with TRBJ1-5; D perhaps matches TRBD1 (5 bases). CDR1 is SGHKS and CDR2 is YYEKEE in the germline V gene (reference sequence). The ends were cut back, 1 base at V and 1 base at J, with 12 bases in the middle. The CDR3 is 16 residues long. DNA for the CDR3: TGTGCCAGCAGCTTGTTGCGGGGCGGAAGCAATCAGCCCCAGCATTTT. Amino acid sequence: CASSLLRGGSNQPQHF. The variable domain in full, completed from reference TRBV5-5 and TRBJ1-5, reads DAGVTQSPTHLIKTRGQQVTLRCSPISGHKSVSWYQQVLGQGPQFIFQYYEKEERGRGNFPDRFSARQFPNYSSELNVNALLLGDSALYLCASSLLRGGSNQPQHFGDGTRLSIL.

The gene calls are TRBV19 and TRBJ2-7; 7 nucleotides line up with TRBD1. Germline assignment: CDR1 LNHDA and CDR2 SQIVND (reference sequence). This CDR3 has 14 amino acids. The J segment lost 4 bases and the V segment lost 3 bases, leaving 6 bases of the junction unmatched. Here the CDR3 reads CASSIFGTEYEQYF. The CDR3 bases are TGTGCCAGTAGTATCTTCGGGACAGAATACGAGCAGTACTTC.

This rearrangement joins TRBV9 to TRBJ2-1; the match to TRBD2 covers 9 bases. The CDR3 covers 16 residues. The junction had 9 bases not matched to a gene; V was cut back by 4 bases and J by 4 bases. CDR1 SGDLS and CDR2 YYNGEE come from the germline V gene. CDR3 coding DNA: TGTGCCAGCAGCTTCCGGCTAGCGGGATCATACAATGAGCAGTTCTTC. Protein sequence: CASSFRLAGSYNEQFF.

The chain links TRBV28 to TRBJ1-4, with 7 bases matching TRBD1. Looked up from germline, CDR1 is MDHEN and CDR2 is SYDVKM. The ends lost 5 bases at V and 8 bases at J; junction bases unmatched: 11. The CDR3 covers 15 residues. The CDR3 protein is CASSRRTGVGEKLFF. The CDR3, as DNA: TGTGCCAGCAGTCGAAGGACAGGCGTTGGGGAAAAACTGTTTTTT.

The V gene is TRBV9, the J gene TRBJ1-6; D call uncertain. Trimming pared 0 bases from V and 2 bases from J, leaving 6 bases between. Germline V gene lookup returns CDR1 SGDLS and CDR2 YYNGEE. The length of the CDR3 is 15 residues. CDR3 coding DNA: TGTGCCAGCAGCGTAGGCGATCCCTATAATTCACCCCTCCACTTT. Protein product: CASSVGDPYNSPLHF.

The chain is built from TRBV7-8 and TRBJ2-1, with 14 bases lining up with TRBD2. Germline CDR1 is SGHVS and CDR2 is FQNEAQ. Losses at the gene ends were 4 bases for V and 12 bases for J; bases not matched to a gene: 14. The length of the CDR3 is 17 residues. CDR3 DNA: TGTGCCAGCAGCTGGCTTTGGAGGACTAGCGGGAGGCCTGGGCAGTTCTTC. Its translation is CASSWLWRTSGRPGQFF.

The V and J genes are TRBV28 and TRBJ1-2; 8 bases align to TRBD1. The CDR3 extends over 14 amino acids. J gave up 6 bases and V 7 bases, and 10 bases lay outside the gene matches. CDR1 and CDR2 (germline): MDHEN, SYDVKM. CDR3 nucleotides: TGTGCCAGCACTTCAGGGGGCGCTTGGGATGGCTACACCTTC. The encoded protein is CASTSGGAWDGYTF.